This T cell receptor beta chain derives from a study of human T cells and chemical hapten exposure. Total RNA was isolated from unfractionated whole blood. Within the library, unique molecular identifiers were attached to each individual cDNA molecule. In the source study's methods: Across samples, TCR counts had a median of about 92,000 and ranged from roughly 23,224 to 690,600. TCRdb passed the 5' RACE reads through MiXCR, listing each CDR3 protein once. It is TCRdb's table, rather than the study itself, that gives the V and J calls and clone size. The sample contains around 140,000 distinct CDR3 sequences, roughly 4% of which appear only once. Germline CDR1 is MNHEY and CDR2 is SVGEGT. The CDR3 contains 18 residues. V shed 2 bases and J 1 base; nucleotides not matched to a gene: 13.

V usage is TRBV6-2 or TRBV6-3 and J usage is TRBJ2-5, with 7 bases fitting TRBD2. The sequence was collected from a female donor in good health. CDR3 bases: TGTGCCAGCAGTTACACGTACTCCCTAGCGGAGGCCCAAGAGACCCAGTACTTC. This gives the protein CASSYTYSLAEAQETQYF.